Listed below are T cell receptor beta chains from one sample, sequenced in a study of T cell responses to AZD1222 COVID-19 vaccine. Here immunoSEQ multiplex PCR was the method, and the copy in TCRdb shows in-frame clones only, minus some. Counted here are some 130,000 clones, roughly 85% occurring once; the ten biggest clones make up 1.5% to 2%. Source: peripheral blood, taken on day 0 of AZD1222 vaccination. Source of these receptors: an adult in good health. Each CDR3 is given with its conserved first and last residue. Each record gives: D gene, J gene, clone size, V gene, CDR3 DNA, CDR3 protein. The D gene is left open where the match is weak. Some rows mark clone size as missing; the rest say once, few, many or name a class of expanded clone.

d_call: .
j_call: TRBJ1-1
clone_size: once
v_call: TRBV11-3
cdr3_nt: TGTGCCAGCAGTTTTTTGTGGGGGAACACTGAAGCTTTCTTT
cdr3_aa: CASSFLWGNTEAFF

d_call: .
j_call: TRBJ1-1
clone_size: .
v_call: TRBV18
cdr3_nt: TGTGCCAGCTCGCCCACCCGCGGGGGCGGTAAGAACACTGAAGCTTTCTTT
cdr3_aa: CASSPTRGGGKNTEAFF

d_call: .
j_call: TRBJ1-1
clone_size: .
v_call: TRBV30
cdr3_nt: TGTGCCTGGGAGAGATTTTCGAACACTGAAGCTTTCTTT
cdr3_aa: CAWERFSNTEAFF

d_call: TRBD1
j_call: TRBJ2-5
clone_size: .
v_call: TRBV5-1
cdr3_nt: TGCGCCAGCAGCTTGTTCGGACAGGGGAAAGAGACCCAGTACTTC
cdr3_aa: CASSLFGQGKETQYF

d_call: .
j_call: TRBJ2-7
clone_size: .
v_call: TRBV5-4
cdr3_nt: TGTGCCACCAGAACTAGTCCGTACTCCTACGAGCAGTACTTC
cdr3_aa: CATRTSPYSYEQYF

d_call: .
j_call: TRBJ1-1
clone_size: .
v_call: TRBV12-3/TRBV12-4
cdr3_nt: TGTGCCAGCAGTTTGGAGGGCGGTACTGAAGCTTTCTTT
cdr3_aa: CASSLEGGTEAFF

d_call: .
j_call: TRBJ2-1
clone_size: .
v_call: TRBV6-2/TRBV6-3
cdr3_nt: TGTGCCAGCAGTCCCCAACTGATACCCAATGAGCAGTTCTTC
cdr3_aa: CASSPQLIPNEQFF

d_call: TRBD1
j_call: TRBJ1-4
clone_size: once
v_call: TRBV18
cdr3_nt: TGTGCCAGCTCACAACAGGGGGTCTCCGGAAATGAAAAACTGTTTTTT
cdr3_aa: CASSQQGVSGNEKLFF

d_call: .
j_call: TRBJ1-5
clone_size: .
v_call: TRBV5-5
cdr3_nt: TGTGCCAGCAGCTTGGCTAGCAATCAGCCCCAGCATTTT
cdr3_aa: CASSLASNQPQHF

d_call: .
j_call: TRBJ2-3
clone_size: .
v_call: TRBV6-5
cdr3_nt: TGTGCCAGCAGTTACTCGAGGGGACAACGCACAGATACGCAGTATTTT
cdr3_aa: CASSYSRGQRTDTQYF

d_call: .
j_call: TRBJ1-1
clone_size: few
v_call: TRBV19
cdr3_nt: TGTGCCAGTAGTATTATGGCCCGGGCCAACACTGAAGCTTTCTTT
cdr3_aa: CASSIMARANTEAFF

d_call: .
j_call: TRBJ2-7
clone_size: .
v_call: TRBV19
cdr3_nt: TGTGCCAGTACGTCGGCCTACGAGCAGTACTTC
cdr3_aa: CASTSAYEQYF

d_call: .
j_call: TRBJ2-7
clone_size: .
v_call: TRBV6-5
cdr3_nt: TGTGCCAGCAGTTACTCAGGGGGTACCTACGAGCAGTACTTC
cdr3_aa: CASSYSGGTYEQYF

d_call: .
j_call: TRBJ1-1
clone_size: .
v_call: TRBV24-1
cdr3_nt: TGTGCCAGCCGTGGACAGAACACTGAAGCTTTCTTT
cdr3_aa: CASRGQNTEAFF

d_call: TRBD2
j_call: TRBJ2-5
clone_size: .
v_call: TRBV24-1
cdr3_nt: TGTGCCACCAGTTTTAGCGGGGGCGGGGAGACCCAGTACTTC
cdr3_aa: CATSFSGGGETQYF

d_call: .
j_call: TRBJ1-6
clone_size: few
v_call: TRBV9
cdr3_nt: TGTGCCAGCAGCGTTACGGGTAATTCACCCCTCCACTTT
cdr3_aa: CASSVTGNSPLHF

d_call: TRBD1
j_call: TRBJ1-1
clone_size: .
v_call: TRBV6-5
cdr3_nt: TGTGCCAGCAGTAGACGATCAGGGGGCGTCCCTGAAGCTTTCTTT
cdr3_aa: CASSRRSGGVPEAFF

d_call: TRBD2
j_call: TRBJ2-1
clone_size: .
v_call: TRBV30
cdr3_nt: TGTGCCTGGACCCCCCAAAGCGGGAGTCTGATGGATGAGCAGTTCTTC
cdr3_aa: CAWTPQSGSLMDEQFF

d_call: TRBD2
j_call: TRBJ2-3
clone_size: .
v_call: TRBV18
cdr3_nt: TGTGCCAGCTCACCACCCGGGCTAGCGGGTTTCACAGATACGCAGTATTTT
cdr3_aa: CASSPPGLAGFTDTQYF

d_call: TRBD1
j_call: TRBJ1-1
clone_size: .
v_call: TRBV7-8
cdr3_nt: TGTGCCAGCAGCTTGGGCAGGGGGCACATGAACACTGAAGCTTTCTTT
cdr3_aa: CASSLGRGHMNTEAFF

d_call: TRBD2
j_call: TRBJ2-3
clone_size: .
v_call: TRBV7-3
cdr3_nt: TGTGCCAGCAGCACCTCCGGGACTAGGGGGGATACGCAGTATTTT
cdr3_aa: CASSTSGTRGDTQYF

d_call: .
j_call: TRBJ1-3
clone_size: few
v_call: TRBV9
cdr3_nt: TGTGCCAGCAGCGTCGGGACCTCAACCATCGGAAACACCATATATTTT
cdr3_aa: CASSVGTSTIGNTIYF

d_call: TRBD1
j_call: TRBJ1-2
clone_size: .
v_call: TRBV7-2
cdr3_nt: TGTGCCAGCAGCTCCCTGACAGGGGACTATGGCTACACCTTC
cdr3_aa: CASSSLTGDYGYTF

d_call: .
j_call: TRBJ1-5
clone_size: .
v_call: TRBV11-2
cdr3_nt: TGTGCCAGCAGCTTACGAGGGGCCGCTAATCAGCCCCAGCATTTT
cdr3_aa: CASSLRGAANQPQHF

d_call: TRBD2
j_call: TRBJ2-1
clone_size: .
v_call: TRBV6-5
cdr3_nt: TGTGCCAGCAGTTCCGAACTAGCGGGGGGAGGGAATGAGCAGTTCTTC
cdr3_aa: CASSSELAGGGNEQFF

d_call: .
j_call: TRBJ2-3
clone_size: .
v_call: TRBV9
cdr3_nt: TGTGCCAGCAGCGTGCCCTCTTCGTGGGGCCCCTCTAGCACAGATACGCAGTATTTT
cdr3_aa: CASSVPSSWGPSSTDTQYF

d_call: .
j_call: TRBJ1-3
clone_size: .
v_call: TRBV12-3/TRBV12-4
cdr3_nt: TGTGCCAGCAGTTCCGGCCCAGGAAACACCATATATTTT
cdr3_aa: CASSSGPGNTIYF